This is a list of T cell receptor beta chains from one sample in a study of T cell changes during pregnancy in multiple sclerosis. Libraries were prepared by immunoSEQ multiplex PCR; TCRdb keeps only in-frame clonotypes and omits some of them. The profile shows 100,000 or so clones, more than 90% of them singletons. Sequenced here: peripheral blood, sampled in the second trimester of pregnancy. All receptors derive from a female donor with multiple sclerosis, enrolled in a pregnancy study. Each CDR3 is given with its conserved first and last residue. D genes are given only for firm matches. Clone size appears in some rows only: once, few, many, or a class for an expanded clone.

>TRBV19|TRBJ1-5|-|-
TGTGCCAGTAGTATAGGGGGGCGAGACCAGCCCCAGCATTTT
CASSIGGRDQPQHF
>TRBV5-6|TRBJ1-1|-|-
TGTGCCAGCAGCGGGCGTACGGTTGTGAACACTGAAGCTTTCTTT
CASSGRTVVNTEAFF
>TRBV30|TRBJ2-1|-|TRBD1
TGTGCCTGGAGTGTACAGACAGGGAGTGAGCAGTTCTTC
CAWSVQTGSEQFF
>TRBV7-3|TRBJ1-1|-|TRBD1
TGTGCCAGCAGCACAGGACAGGGACGGAACACTGAAGCTTTCTTT
CASSTGQGRNTEAFF
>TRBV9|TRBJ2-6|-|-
TGTGCCAGCAGCGTAGGCGGCAGGGCCCTCTCTGGGGCCAACGTCCTGACTTTC
CASSVGGRALSGANVLTF
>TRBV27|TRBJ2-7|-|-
TGTGCCAGCAGTTCTCTCGACAGTCTTTACGAGCAGTACTTC
CASSSLDSLYEQYF
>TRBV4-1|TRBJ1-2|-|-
TGCGCCAGCAGCCAAGATTTAGTCACCTATGGCTACACCTTC
CASSQDLVTYGYTF
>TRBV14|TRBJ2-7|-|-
TGTGCCAGCAGCCAAGATATGGGCCACGAGCAGTACTTC
CASSQDMGHEQYF
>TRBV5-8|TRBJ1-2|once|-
TGTGCCAGCAGCTTTGGCAGAAACTATGGCTACACCTTC
CASSFGRNYGYTF
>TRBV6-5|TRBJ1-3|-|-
TGTGCCAGCAGTCTTAGAGGTGGGAACACCATATATTTT
CASSLRGGNTIYF
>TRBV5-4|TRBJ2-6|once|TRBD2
TGTGCCAGCAGCTTGGGATGGGGGGGGACCAACGTCCTGACTTTC
CASSLGWGGTNVLTF
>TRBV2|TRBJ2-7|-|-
TGTGCCAGCAGAAGTGATCGACTCGAGCAGTACTTC
CASRSDRLEQYF
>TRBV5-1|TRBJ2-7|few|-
TGCGCCAGCAGCTTGTCTACGGGCTACGAGCAGTACTTC
CASSLSTGYEQYF
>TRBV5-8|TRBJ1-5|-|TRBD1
TGTGCCAGCAGCTTGGGGACAGGGTTTCAGCCCCAGCATTTT
CASSLGTGFQPQHF
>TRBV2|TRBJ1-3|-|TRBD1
TGTGCCAGCAGCGGGACAGTTGGAAACACCATATATTTT
CASSGTVGNTIYF
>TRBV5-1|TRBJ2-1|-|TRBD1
TGCGCCAGGAAGAGACAGGGGGCGATTGACGTGGACCCTTACAATGAGCAGTTCTTC
CARKRQGAIDVDPYNEQFF
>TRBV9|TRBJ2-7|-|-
TGTGCCAGCAGTCCTAGTTGGGGCCTCTACGAGCAGTACTTC
CASSPSWGLYEQYF